The 29 T cell receptor beta chains listed next were all sequenced from one sample in a study of OX40 agonist ivuxolimab in advanced cancers. Libraries were built with the immunoSEQ multiplex PCR assay. This immuneACCESS table, as held by TCRdb, lists in-frame sequences with V and J called but not all clones. Of the missing ones, under half trace to an unresolved V gene in checked studies; the others have no known cause. Across this sample there are about 42,000 clones, with about 90% seen only once. The top ten hold 6% of the sample. Sample: CD4+ or CD8+ T cells sorted from blood, taken in a trial of the OX40 agonist ivuxolimab. Every receptor here comes from an adult with an advanced solid tumor such as melanoma, head and neck, liver or kidney cancer.

The chain employs TRBV2 and TRBJ2-2; D not resolved. Germline-derived CDR1 and CDR2 are SNHLY and FYNNEI. The CDR3 has 14 amino acids. The V gene lost 6 bases and the J gene lost 2 bases, with 10 bases spanning the gap. The CDR3 spells CASSYTHNTGELFF. The CDR3 DNA sequence: TGTGCCAGCAGCTATACTCATAACACCGGGGAGCTGTTTTTT.

This rearrangement joins TRBV11-3 to TRBJ2-2; D uncertain. CDR1 SGHNT and CDR2 YENEEA come from the germline V gene. The length of the CDR3 is 12 residues. V lost 9 bases and J 6 bases, leaving 11 bases between the germline ends. CDR3 nucleotide sequence: TGTGCCAGTAGGGATGAGGCCGGGGAGCTGTTTTTT. This translates into CASRDEAGELFF. Full variable domain (missing parts from reference TRBV11-3 and TRBJ2-2): EAGVVQSPRYKIIEKKQPVAFWCNPISGHNTLYWYLQNLGQGPELLIRYENEEAVDDSQLPKDRFSAERLKGVDSTLKIQPAELGDSAVYLCASRDEAGELFFGEGSRLTVL.

The rearrangement links TRBV18 to TRBJ2-1, with D uncertain. The CDR3 is 16 amino acids. The germline CDR1 and CDR2 sequences are KGHSH and LQKENI. V lost 0 bases and J 0 bases, leaving 9 bases between the germline ends. The CDR3 sequence: CASSPPSGSSYNEQFF. CDR3 sequence (DNA): TGTGCCAGCTCACCACCGTCCGGCAGCTCCTACAATGAGCAGTTCTTC.

This chain uses TRBV15 with TRBJ2-1; D uncertain. CDR1 is LNHNV and CDR2 is YYDKDF in the germline V gene (reference sequence). The V gene lost 0 bases and the J gene lost 9 bases, with 12 bases spanning the gap. The CDR3 totals 14 residues. DNA of the CDR3: TGTGCCACCAGCAGAGATCCCCTTCTCAGTGAGCAGTTCTTC. It specifies CATSRDPLLSEQFF.

V gene TRBV11-1 combines with J gene TRBJ2-5; the D is unclear. The CDR3 covers 14 residues. The germline V gene encodes CDR1 SGHAT and CDR2 FQDESV (reference sequence). V dropped 1 base and J dropped 2 bases, with 8 bases sitting between them. CDR3 nucleotide sequence: TGTGCCAGCAGCTTAGGGGCCGGACAAGAGACCCAGTACTTC. Translated: CASSLGAGQETQYF.

The CDR3 DNA reads as TGTGCCAGCAGCTCCCCGGGACAGGGCGAGCAGTACTTC. Translated, it gives CASSSPGQGEQYF. The V gene is TRBV5-4, the J gene TRBJ2-7, with 9 bases matching TRBD1. The CDR3 is 13 amino acids. CDR1 and CDR2 (germline): SGHNT, YYREEE (reference sequence). V lost 3 bases and J lost 6; bases outside the gene matches: 4.

In this sample, this clone turned up a few times. The rearrangement links TRBV5-1 to TRBJ2-7; the D call may be TRBD1 or TRBD2 (5 bases each). CDR3 size: 13 residues. Germline CDR1 SGHRS, CDR2 YFSETQ. V gave up 4 bases and J gave up 5 bases, with 13 bases separating them. DNA of the CDR3: TGCGCCAGCAGCAGAGTCCCGGGACACGAGCAGTACTTC. Translated: CASSRVPGHEQYF.

The chain joins TRBV5-1 to TRBJ2-7; 11 positions agree with TRBD2. Germline V lookup: CDR1 SGHRS, CDR2 YFSETQ. The CDR3 loop spans 18 amino acids. V dropped 2 bases and J dropped 2; count of bases not matched to a gene: 12. In DNA, the CDR3 is TGCGCCAGCAGCTTTTCCGGGCTAGCGGGAGGTGGAGCCTACGAGCAGTACTTC. Amino acid sequence: CASSFSGLAGGGAYEQYF.

This CDR3 is CASSLGRTSFYGEQYF. DNA for the CDR3: TGTGCCAGCAGCTTGGGGCGGACCTCGTTTTACGGTGAGCAGTACTTC. This chain uses TRBV5-6 with TRBJ2-7; no reliable D call. This CDR3 has 16 residues. V lost 0 bases and J lost 7, with 20 bases in between. In germline, CDR1 is SGHDT, CDR2 YYEEEE. Drawing the rest from reference TRBV5-6 and TRBJ2-7, the complete variable domain is DAGVTQSPTHLIKTRGQQVTLRCSPKSGHDTVSWYQQALGQGPQFIFQYYEEEERQRGNFPDRFSGHQFPNYSSELNVNALLLGDSALYLCASSLGRTSFYGEQYFGPGTRLTVT.

The V gene is TRBV6-1, the J gene TRBJ1-1; TRBD1 is a possible D gene (5 bases). The germline V gene encodes CDR1 MNHNS and CDR2 SASEGT. V was pared by 6 bases and J by 0 bases, with 11 bases between. The CDR3 sequence is 14 residues long. The CDR3 DNA sequence: TGTGCCAGCAGAGGGGTGGGAATGAACACTGAAGCTTTCTTT. Translated: CASRGVGMNTEAFF.

The V and J genes are TRBV5-8 and TRBJ2-2; 13 bases match TRBD2. CDR3 size: 15 residues. Germline CDR1 is SGHTS and CDR2 is YDEGEE. Trimming removed 3 bases from V and 7 bases from J; junction bases left unmatched: 3. The CDR3 coding sequence is TGTGCCAGCAGCTGGACTAGCGGGAGAGGCGGGGAGCTGTTTTTT. Amino acids: CASSWTSGRGGELFF.

The chain carries TRBV19 and TRBJ1-1; D remains unclear. Germline-derived CDR1 and CDR2 are LNHDA and SQIVND (reference sequence). Trimming stripped 4 bases from V and 1 base from J, with 10 bases between. This CDR3 spans 14 amino acids. DNA of the CDR3: TGTGCCAGTAGTAGAGGACTGTCGAACACTGAAGCTTTCTTT. Protein sequence: CASSRGLSNTEAFF.

The V gene is TRBV6-1, the J gene TRBJ1-3; a weak D match, TRBD1 (5 bases). Germline V gene lookup returns CDR1 MNHNS and CDR2 SASEGT. The V and J ends lost 2 bases and 5 bases respectively, with 10 bases between them. The CDR3 is 14 amino acids. For the CDR3, the DNA is TGTGCCAGCAGTGAAAGAGGGGATCGAAACACCATATATTTT. As protein: CASSERGDRNTIYF.

The chain's CDR3 is CASSFQVGQAAFF. The CDR3 DNA follows: TGCGCCAGCAGCTTCCAGGTGGGACAGGCAGCTTTCTTT. This chain links TRBV5-1 with TRBJ1-1, with 8 bases lining up with TRBD1. This CDR3 region has 13 residues. Germline loops: CDR1 SGHRS, CDR2 YFSETQ. V was pared by 2 bases and J by 10 bases, with 7 bases of the junction left unmatched.

This sequence joins TRBV28 and TRBJ2-7; D unresolved. The germline V gene encodes CDR1 MDHEN and CDR2 SYDVKM. This CDR3 spans 13 amino acids. V was cut by 8 bases and J by 0 bases, with 11 bases left in between. For the CDR3, the DNA is TGTGCCAGCCGACCTACCCCCTCCTACGAGCAGTACTTC. Protein product: CASRPTPSYEQYF. Using reference TRBV28 and TRBJ2-7 for the parts outside the CDR3, the full variable domain is DVKVTQSSRYLVKRTGEKVFLECVQDMDHENMFWYRQDPGLGLRLIYFSYDVKMKEKGDIPEGYSVSREKKERFSLILESASTNQTSMYLCASRPTPSYEQYFGPGTRLTVT.

V and J are TRBV27 and TRBJ2-1; D not resolved. Germline-derived CDR1 and CDR2 are MNHEY and SMNVEV (reference sequence). The CDR3 length is 13 residues. The germline V and J ends were trimmed by 3 bases and 6 bases, with 9 bases remaining between them. CDR3 residues: CASSFRTPNEQFF. In nucleotides, the CDR3 is TGTGCCAGCAGTTTCCGGACCCCCAATGAGCAGTTCTTC.

V is TRBV5-6 and J is TRBJ2-1, with a weak D call TRBD1 (6 bases). Germline V gene data show CDR1 as SGHDT and CDR2 as YYEEEE. The V end was cut by 1 base, the J end by 12 bases, with 11 bases between. This CDR3 region has 12 residues. This chain's CDR3 is CASSLLGGGQFF. The CDR3 DNA sequence: TGTGCCAGCAGCTTGTTAGGGGGTGGGCAGTTCTTC. The variable domain in full, completed from reference TRBV5-6 and TRBJ2-1, reads DAGVTQSPTHLIKTRGQQVTLRCSPKSGHDTVSWYQQALGQGPQFIFQYYEEEERQRGNFPDRFSGHQFPNYSSELNVNALLLGDSALYLCASSLLGGGQFFGPGTRLTVL.

The chain uses TRBV18 and TRBJ1-3; D is ambiguous. With 3 bases removed from V and 4 bases from J, the gap between germline ends came to 4 bases. Per the germline V gene, CDR1 is KGHSH and CDR2 is LQKENI. CDR3 size: 12 residues. The CDR3 DNA is TGTGCCAGCTCACCTTTCGGAAACACCATATATTTT. Translation gives CASSPFGNTIYF.

The rearrangement uses TRBV5-6 and TRBJ1-2; TRBD1 is a possible D gene (5 bases). This CDR3 contains 13 residues. With 0 bases removed from V and 7 bases from J, the gap between germline ends came to 10 bases. Germline CDR1 is SGHDT and CDR2 is YYEEEE. The CDR3 protein is CASSLVRGGGYTF. CDR3 in DNA: TGTGCCAGCAGCTTGGTGCGGGGGGGTGGCTACACCTTC.

This chain connects TRBV5-8 to TRBJ2-2; D gene uncertain. This CDR3 is built from 12 residues. V was shortened by 3 bases and J by 6 bases, with 6 bases between the two germline ends. The germline V gene has CDR1 SGHTS and CDR2 YDEGEE. The CDR3 nucleotides are TGTGCCAGCAGCTGGGAAGCCGGGGAGCTGTTTTTT. Translation gives CASSWEAGELFF.

The rearrangement joins TRBV18 to TRBJ1-5; TRBD1 is a possible D gene (6 bases). The germline gives CDR1 KGHSH, CDR2 LQKENI. V shed 0 bases and J shed 6 bases, with 15 bases lying between them. This CDR3 region has 16 residues. DNA of the CDR3: TGTGCCAGCTCACCACCGAACGGGGGCGACTTTCAGCCCCAGCATTTT. As protein: CASSPPNGGDFQPQHF.

This rearrangement joins TRBV15 to TRBJ2-3; D not resolved. This CDR3 is 13 amino acids long. V was clipped by 2 bases and J by 1 base, with 4 bases between them. Germline-derived CDR1 and CDR2 are LNHNV and YYDKDF (reference sequence). The CDR3 sequence: CATSRLRTDTQYF. The CDR3 bases are TGTGCCACCAGCAGATTACGCACAGATACGCAGTATTTT.

This chain joins TRBV6-5 and TRBJ1-3, with unresolved D. Between the trimmed V and J ends, which lost 0 bases and 0 bases, there was a span of 9 bases. CDR1 and CDR2 from the germline V gene are MNHEY and SVGAGI. This CDR3 spans 16 amino acids. CDR3 in amino acids: CASSYSRGSSGNTIYF. CDR3 DNA: TGTGCCAGCAGTTACTCTAGAGGCAGCTCTGGAAACACCATATATTTT.

This clone showed up just a few times. Other DNA sequences from this sample encode an identical CDR3 as well. This chain connects TRBV12-5 to TRBJ2-1; 11 bases map to TRBD1. The CDR3 is 16 residues long. Germline values: CDR1 LGHNT, CDR2 FRNRAP. V lost 0 bases to trimming and J lost 6 bases; unmatched junction nucleotides: 4. CDR3 sequence reads: CASGLVPGQGVNEQFF. For the CDR3, the DNA is TGTGCTAGTGGTTTGGTCCCGGGACAGGGGGTCAATGAGCAGTTCTTC.

This sequence joins TRBV7-8 and TRBJ2-3; D tentatively reads TRBD1 or TRBD2 (6 bases each). The V end was cut by 5 bases, the J end by 4 bases, with 13 bases between. The CDR3 extends over 14 amino acids. Germline loops: CDR1 SGHVS, CDR2 FQNEAQ. Written as DNA, the CDR3 is TGTGCCAGCAGCACATACAGGGAGGCAGATACGCAGTATTTT. Amino acids: CASSTYREADTQYF.

This rearrangement joins TRBV2 to TRBJ2-2, with D unclear. The germline V gene encodes CDR1 SNHLY and CDR2 FYNNEI. This CDR3 has 11 amino acids. The V and J ends lost 6 bases and 7 bases respectively, with 6 bases between them. CDR3 region: CASRWIGELFF. For the CDR3, the DNA is TGTGCCAGCAGGTGGATCGGGGAGCTGTTTTTT.

The chain carries TRBV7-2 and TRBJ2-1; D may be TRBD2 (7 bases). The CDR3 contains 14 residues. CDR1 is SGHTA and CDR2 is FQGNSA in the germline V gene. V gave up 1 base and J gave up 7 bases, with 11 bases separating them. The chain's CDR3 is CASSLVGGGNEQFF. CDR3 DNA: TGTGCCAGCAGCTTAGTGGGAGGGGGAAATGAGCAGTTCTTC.

The chain recombines TRBV7-9 with TRBJ2-1; 9 bases are a match to TRBD2. Germline V gene sequence: CDR1 SEHNR, CDR2 FQNEAQ (reference sequence). The V and J ends lost 5 bases and 9 bases, in that order; junction bases with no gene match: 11. The CDR3 is 15 residues long. The CDR3 DNA follows: TGTGCCAGCAGCCCTAGCGGGACGGGGAAGAGTGAGCAGTTCTTC. Encoded protein: CASSPSGTGKSEQFF.

V is TRBV6-5 and J is TRBJ1-2; 8 bases are a match to TRBD1. The CDR3 covers 11 residues. Trimming took 6 bases from V and 11 from J; bases not matched to a gene: 5. The germline V gene encodes CDR1 MNHEY and CDR2 SVGAGI. The CDR3 reads CASRRDRMYTF. The CDR3 coding sequence is TGTGCCAGCAGAAGGGACAGGATGTACACCTTC.